Each of the 30 T cell receptor beta chains below was sequenced from the same sample in a study of cytomegalovirus exposure and HLA in healthy donors. Primers included in the PCR were 60 Vbeta and 13 Jbeta primers. Profiling relied on immunoSEQ multiplex PCR, and the TCRdb table lists in-frame clones only, not all of them. The sample consists of 130,000 or so clones, roughly 80% of them appearing once. The sample taken for sequencing was PBMCs. Receptors were obtained from a middle-aged woman in good health and CMV-seropositive.

The chain is built from TRBV9 and TRBJ2-3; 8 nucleotides line up with TRBD2. Germline V gives CDR1 SGDLS, CDR2 YYNGEE. Unmatched junction bases numbered 6, after V lost 1 base and J lost 2 bases. This CDR3 has 16 amino acids. The CDR3 region has the DNA TGTGCCAGCAGCGTACGGCCTAGCGGGTACACAGATACGCAGTATTTT. Its translation is CASSVRPSGYTDTQYF.

The chain has TRBV15 and TRBJ2-1, with 8 bases that match TRBD2. Germline lookup yields CDR1 LNHNV and CDR2 YYDKDF (reference sequence). The J segment lost 4 bases and the V segment lost 2 bases, leaving 4 bases of the junction unmatched. CDR3 length equals 15 residues. The CDR3 DNA reads as TGTGCCACCAGCAGACCGGGACTAGGTTACAATGAGCAGTTCTTC. This gives the protein CATSRPGLGYNEQFF.

The chain carries TRBV7-9 and TRBJ1-2; 9 positions agree with TRBD1. CDR1 and CDR2 from the germline V gene are SEHNR and FQNEAQ (reference sequence). Losses at the gene ends were 7 bases for V and 4 bases for J; bases not matched to a gene: 7. CDR3 size: 14 residues. CDR3 nucleotides: TGTGCCAGCACCCCACAGGGGGCGGGCTATGGCTACACCTTC. This translates into CASTPQGAGYGYTF.

This clone came up once. This chain uses TRBV5-1 with TRBJ2-7, with 7 bases that match TRBD1. The germline CDR1 and CDR2 sequences are SGHRS and YFSETQ. The V gene end was trimmed by 5 bases and the J gene end by 0 bases; junction bases not matched to a gene: 11. The length of the CDR3 is 16 residues. The CDR3 region is CASSQGDSLGSYEQYF. CDR3 sequence (DNA): TGCGCCAGCAGTCAGGGGGACAGCCTAGGCTCCTACGAGCAGTACTTC.

The chain joins TRBV5-7 to TRBJ1-5, with D unresolved. TRBV5-7 is filed as an ORF, its function uncertain. The V gene lost 6 bases and the J gene lost 1 base, with 17 bases spanning the gap. The CDR3 is 16 residues long. DNA for the CDR3: TGTGCCAGCACCCCCATCAGGCGGGGAAGCAATCAGCCCCAGCATTTT. Its protein product is CASTPIRRGSNQPQHF.

The rearrangement uses TRBV6-1 and TRBJ2-7; no clear D. CDR3 size: 11 residues. V was trimmed by 3 bases and J by 6 bases, leaving 6 bases between them. Germline V lookup: CDR1 MNHNS, CDR2 SASEGT. CDR3 loop: CASSDSLEQYF. DNA for the CDR3: TGTGCCAGCAGTGACTCCCTCGAGCAGTACTTC.

The chain combines TRBV7-2 with TRBJ2-1; D is ambiguous. Looked up from germline, CDR1 is SGHTA and CDR2 is FQGNSA. Deletions cut 1 base from V and 0 bases from J, with 10 bases between. CDR3 length: 16 amino acids. Written as DNA, the CDR3 is TGTGCCAGCAGCTTAGTCAGAGCGAGCTCCTACAATGAGCAGTTCTTC. It yields the protein CASSLVRASSYNEQFF.

This sequence joins TRBV6-4 and TRBJ2-1; TRBD2 might be the D (7 bases). V was pared by 0 bases and J by 7 bases, with 16 bases between. The germline V gene encodes CDR1 MRHNA and CDR2 SNTAGT. The length of the CDR3 is 16 residues. CDR3 nucleotides: TGTGCCAGCAGTGACTCTGGGGGGGGCCTGGAAAATGAGCAGTTCTTC. This translates into CASSDSGGGLENEQFF.

This clone appeared a single time. The chain links TRBV7-3 to TRBJ2-5, with 9 bases aligning to TRBD2. This CDR3 contains 16 residues. V trimming: 4 bases; J trimming: 5 bases; junction bases outside the gene matches: 11. CDR1 is SGHTA, CDR2 FQGTGA, per germline. The CDR3 loop reads CASSSSGTSSYETQYF. The CDR3 coding sequence is TGTGCCAGCAGCTCGTCCGGGACTAGCAGTTATGAGACCCAGTACTTC.

This chain links TRBV14 with TRBJ2-7; the match to TRBD1 covers 10 bases. CDR1 and CDR2 (germline): SGHDN, FVKESK. The CDR3 is 18 residues long. Germline trimming cut 4 bases from V and 1 base from J; bases unmatched to any gene: 13. The CDR3 here is CASSPSLTGTGASYEQYF. The CDR3, as DNA: TGTGCCAGCAGCCCTTCCCTTACGGGGACAGGGGCTTCCTACGAGCAGTACTTC.

V is TRBV11-2 and J is TRBJ2-7; 8 bases are a match to TRBD1. J was trimmed by 4 bases and V by 4 bases; bases with no gene match: 9. Germline CDR1 reads SGHAT; CDR2 reads FQNNGV. This CDR3 is built from 15 residues. The CDR3 DNA follows: TGTGCCAGCAGCTGGAATTCAGGGGGCTCGTACGAGCAGTACTTC. This sequence encodes CASSWNSGGSYEQYF.

V usage is TRBV21-1 and J usage is TRBJ2-7; the DNA was not used to check the table's D call, TRBD2. TRBV21-1 is annotated as a pseudogene. The CDR3 spans 15 residues. The CDR3 loop is CASSKGHGSSYEQYF. CDR3 sequence (DNA): TGTGCCAGCAGCAAAGGGCACGGGAGCTCCTACGAGCAGTACTTC.

The V and J genes are TRBV7-2 and TRBJ2-1, with TRBD2 as a possible D gene (7 bases). CDR1 is SGHTA and CDR2 is FQGNSA in the germline V gene. V was trimmed by 5 bases and J by 8 bases, leaving 22 bases between them. The length of the CDR3 is 16 residues. CDR3 DNA sequence: TGTGCCAGCAGCCAAGAATTCCAGCGGGACATGGATGAGCAGTTCTTC. Protein sequence: CASSQEFQRDMDEQFF. Looking up the rest from reference TRBV7-2 and TRBJ2-1 gives the full variable domain: GAGVSQSPSNKVTEKGKDVELRCDPISGHTALYWYRQSLGQGLEFLIYFQGNSAPDKSGLPSDRFSAERTGGSVSTLTIQRTQQEDSAVYLCASSQEFQRDMDEQFFGPGTRLTVL.

The chain links TRBV19 to TRBJ1-2; D unresolved. The CDR3 loop spans 17 amino acids. Trimming removed 0 bases from V and 5 bases from J, with 19 bases in between. Germline-derived CDR1 and CDR2 are LNHDA and SQIVND (reference sequence). CDR3 sequence reads: CASSIDWTRGRGYGYTF. CDR3 sequence (DNA): TGTGCCAGTAGTATAGACTGGACCCGAGGGCGAGGGTATGGCTACACCTTC.

V and J are TRBV5-1 and TRBJ2-1; no definite D call. CDR1 and CDR2 (germline): SGHRS, YFSETQ. This CDR3 spans 15 amino acids. V lost 4 bases to trimming and J lost 0 bases, with 11 bases between them. As DNA, the CDR3 is TGCGCCAGCAGCGTGGCCCCTAGCTCCTACAATGAGCAGTTCTTC. Its translation is CASSVAPSSYNEQFF.

CDR3 residues: CASSMDRGQPQHF. The CDR3 nucleotides are TGTGCCAGCAGCATGGACAGGGGCCAGCCCCAGCATTTT. The V gene is TRBV7-2, the J gene TRBJ1-5; 9 bases agree with TRBD1. The CDR3 is 13 residues long. The germline gives CDR1 SGHTA, CDR2 FQGNSA. V lost 5 bases to trimming and J lost 7 bases; unmatched junction nucleotides: 3.

V is TRBV27 and J is TRBJ1-2; D possibly corresponds to TRBD1 (5 bases). This CDR3 region has 14 residues. V lost 4 bases and J lost 8, with 17 bases in between. Germline V gene data show CDR1 as MNHEY and CDR2 as SMNVEV (reference sequence). Written as DNA, the CDR3 is TGTGCCAGCAGTTCGGGACTCCTTCAGAGGGGCTACACCTTC. This translates into CASSSGLLQRGYTF.

The genes are TRBV30 and TRBJ1-1, with 7 bases matching TRBD1. V dropped 3 bases and J dropped 0; count of bases not matched to a gene: 1. From germline, CDR1 is GTSNPN and CDR2 SVGIG (reference sequence). This CDR3 is built from 13 residues. CDR3 sequence reads: CAWRDRVNTEAFF. In DNA form, the CDR3 reads TGTGCCTGGAGAGACAGGGTGAACACTGAAGCTTTCTTT.

The CDR3 here is CASSKSAAGGQANEQFF. The DNA for the CDR3 is TGCGCCAGCAGCAAAAGCGCTGCGGGAGGGCAGGCGAATGAGCAGTTCTTC. J is TRBJ2-1 and V is TRBV4-1; 9 nucleotides match TRBD2. CDR3 length: 17 residues. V trimming: 5 bases; J trimming: 7 bases; junction bases outside the gene matches: 15. Germline-derived CDR1 and CDR2 are MGHRA and YSYEKL.

The chain couples TRBV5-1 to TRBJ2-1, with D tentatively TRBD2 (6 bases). This CDR3 is 15 amino acids long. Germline V gene lookup returns CDR1 SGHRS and CDR2 YFSETQ. V lost 0 bases and J lost 6, with 13 bases in between. The CDR3, as DNA: TGCGCCAGCAGCTTGGACGGGAGTTACGGCAATGAGCAGTTCTTC. Its protein is CASSLDGSYGNEQFF. The complete variable domain, with remaining parts taken from reference TRBV5-1 and TRBJ2-1, reads KAGVTQTPRYLIKTRGQQVTLSCSPISGHRSVSWYQQTPGQGLQFLFEYFSETQRNKGNFPGRFSGRQFSNSRSEMNVSTLELGDSALYLCASSLDGSYGNEQFFGPGTRLTVL.

The chain is built from TRBV4-1 and TRBJ1-5, with no clear D. Germline CDR1 reads MGHRA; CDR2 reads YSYEKL. V gave up 0 bases and J gave up 2 bases, with 14 bases separating them. CDR3 length: 17 amino acids. CDR3 loop: CASSQDRSDGGNQPQHF. The CDR3 DNA follows: TGCGCCAGCAGCCAAGATCGGTCTGACGGGGGCAATCAGCCCCAGCATTTT.

The J gene is TRBJ2-1, the V gene TRBV9; D may be TRBD2 (5 bases). Trimming stripped 4 bases from V and 1 base from J, with 15 bases between. This CDR3 is built from 16 residues. Germline-derived CDR1 and CDR2 are SGDLS and YYNGEE. The CDR3 loop is CASSPEGIGSYNEQFF. DNA of the CDR3: TGTGCCAGCAGCCCCGAGGGAATAGGGTCCTACAATGAGCAGTTCTTC.

This clone has just a few counts. This chain connects TRBV5-4 to TRBJ2-5, with 7 bases matching TRBD1. Judging by the DNA end, TRBJ2-7 fits better; the J call may be wrong. The V gene's germline CDR1 is SGHNT and CDR2 YYREEE (reference sequence). This CDR3 has 15 residues. CDR3 coding DNA: TGTGCCAGCAGCGAGGGGGCTTTTGAGAACTACGAGCAGTACTTC. It encodes CASSEGAFENYEQYF.

The chain couples TRBV28 to TRBJ1-2; TRBD1 is a possible D gene (5 bases). The V gene's germline CDR1 is MDHEN and CDR2 SYDVKM. The germline V and J ends were trimmed by 4 bases and 8 bases, with 17 bases remaining between them. There are 14 residues in the CDR3. The CDR3 region is CASSSLPGERGYTF. The CDR3, as DNA: TGTGCCAGCAGTTCTCTCCCGGGGGAGAGGGGCTACACCTTC.

This chain joins TRBV19 and TRBJ1-3; D remains ambiguous. The CDR3 loop spans 13 amino acids. Trimming took 1 base from V and 8 from J, leaving 9 bases between them. Germline CDR1 is LNHDA and CDR2 is SQIVND (reference sequence). The CDR3 DNA sequence: TGTGCCAGTAGTATAGGCGGACTGGACACCATATATTTT. Translation gives CASSIGGLDTIYF.

This chain joins TRBV28 and TRBJ1-1, with 9 bases lining up with TRBD1. The CDR3 runs 21 residues. J was trimmed by 0 bases and V by 3 bases; bases with no gene match: 20. Per the germline V gene, CDR1 is MDHEN and CDR2 is SYDVKM. CDR3: CASSFGITGTGFAVLNTEAFF. The CDR3 region has the DNA TGTGCCAGCAGTTTTGGAATTACCGGGACAGGGTTTGCGGTCTTGAACACTGAAGCTTTCTTT.

This chain joins TRBV30 and TRBJ1-3; unclear D gene. The germline V and J ends were trimmed by 4 bases and 0 bases, with 7 bases remaining between them. Germline lookup yields CDR1 GTSNPN and CDR2 SVGIG (reference sequence). This CDR3 spans 13 amino acids. The CDR3 coding sequence is TGTGCCTGGAAGCTGTACTCTGGAAACACCATATATTTT. It encodes CAWKLYSGNTIYF. The complete variable domain, with remaining parts taken from reference TRBV30 and TRBJ1-3, reads SQTIHQWPATLVQPVGSPLSLECTVEGTSNPNLYWYRQAAGRGLQLLFYSVGIGQISSEVPQNLSASRPQDRQFILSSKKLLLSDSGFYLCAWKLYSGNTIYFGEGSWLTVV.

The chain couples TRBV27 to TRBJ2-7; a weak D match, TRBD1 (5 bases). Trimming shortened V by 1 base and J by 6 bases, and 16 bases separated the two germline ends. The CDR3 covers 15 residues. Germline V lookup: CDR1 MNHEY, CDR2 SMNVEV (reference sequence). The CDR3 loop reads CASSLWTDTRREQYF. CDR3 nucleotide sequence: TGTGCCAGCAGTTTATGGACGGACACGCGGCGCGAGCAGTACTTC.

The CDR3 region has the DNA TGTGCCAGCAGCCGCGGGAGTAGGTACAATGAGCAGTTCTTC. It yields the protein CASSRGSRYNEQFF. The genes are TRBV7-3 and TRBJ2-1; TRBD2 matches 7 bases. J was trimmed by 4 bases and V by 5 bases; bases with no gene match: 5. The CDR3 loop spans 14 amino acids. Germline CDR1 and CDR2: SGHTA and FQGTGA.

This chain links TRBV6-1 with TRBJ2-3, with D possibly TRBD1 on 6 matching bases. Germline V gives CDR1 MNHNS, CDR2 SASEGT. The CDR3 is 14 residues long. The V gene lost 7 bases and the J gene lost 2 bases, with 13 bases spanning the gap. In DNA form, the CDR3 reads TGTGCCAGCACTCAACAGGGTTTCACAGATACGCAGTATTTT. Amino acid sequence: CASTQQGFTDTQYF.